This T cell receptor (beta chain) was obtained from a study of blood T cells in healthy people across ages. Germline loops: CDR1 SEHNR, CDR2 FQNEAQ (reference sequence). There are 13 residues in the CDR3. V gave up 1 base and J gave up 1 base, with 5 bases separating them. Primers used in a second PCR of roughly 6 to 11 cycles were a sample-barcoded 5' primer and a J-beta primer mix. Each CDR3 protein gets one entry after TCRdb re-called the 5' RACE reads with MiXCR. The sample has 450,000 to 700,000 distinct CDR3 sequences; 25% to 30% are singletons. The sample was blood. The receptor's source is a woman aged 70-85 years in good health. The chain links TRBV7-9 to TRBJ2-7; D unclear. The DNA of the CDR3 is TGTGCCAGCAGCTTAGGGGCATCCTACGAGCAGTACTTC. Protein sequence: CASSLGASYEQYF.